What follows are 8 T cell receptor beta chains derived from one specimen sequenced in a study of cytomegalovirus exposure and HLA in healthy donors. This table comes from immunoSEQ multiplex PCR, and its TCRdb copy is limited to in-frame clones, with some not included. The table records under 85,000 clones, about 93% of them present only once. Sequencing used PBMCs. Receptors were obtained from a woman aged 18-29 years in good health and CMV-seronegative.

This chain joins TRBV4-1 and TRBJ2-7, with D possibly matching TRBD2 (7 bases). The V gene lost 0 bases and the J gene lost 5 bases, with 14 bases spanning the gap. Looked up from germline, CDR1 is MGHRA and CDR2 is YSYEKL. The CDR3 is made up of 15 amino acids. CDR3 bases: TGCGCCAGCAGCCAAGAGCCCGGGGGGCTGGACGAGCAGTACTTC. Protein sequence: CASSQEPGGLDEQYF.

The J gene is TRBJ2-7, the V gene TRBV15, with 9 bases matching TRBD2. Germline CDR1 reads LNHNV; CDR2 reads YYDKDF (reference sequence). V shed 1 base and J 5 bases; nucleotides not matched to a gene: 9. The CDR3 sequence is 16 residues long. CDR3 sequence: CATSRGHSGRTHEQYF. CDR3 nucleotides: TGTGCCACCAGCAGAGGCCATAGCGGGAGAACCCACGAGCAGTACTTC.

The V call is TRBV6-5, the J call TRBJ1-1; 7 bases are shared with TRBD1. CDR3 length: 12 residues. Per the germline V gene, CDR1 is MNHEY and CDR2 is SVGAGI. Losses at the gene ends were 3 bases for V and 6 bases for J; bases not matched to a gene: 1. The CDR3 nucleotides are TGTGCCAGCAGTTATGGGACAGCTGAAGCTTTCTTT. Translated, it gives CASSYGTAEAFF.

CDR3 protein: CSVVPLAGESNEQFF. The CDR3 nucleotides are TGCAGCGTTGTCCCATTGGCGGGAGAGAGCAATGAGCAGTTCTTC. The chain recombines TRBV29-1 with TRBJ2-1, with TRBD2 matching over 7 bases. Losses at the gene ends were 4 bases for V and 6 bases for J; bases not matched to a gene: 12. Germline V gives CDR1 SQVTM, CDR2 ANQGSEA. CDR3 length equals 15 residues.

The chain combines TRBV5-1 with TRBJ1-3; a possible D gene is TRBD1 (6 bases). V was clipped by 0 bases and J by 2 bases, with 12 bases between them. Germline CDR1 reads SGHRS; CDR2 reads YFSETQ. The CDR3 loop spans 16 amino acids. The DNA for the CDR3 is TGCGCCAGCAGCTTGGCTACAGGGCGTCCTGGAAACACCATATATTTT. It translates to CASSLATGRPGNTIYF.

The chain links TRBV29-1 to TRBJ1-4, with D possibly TRBD1 on 6 matching bases. The V gene lost 7 bases and the J gene lost 5 bases, with 20 bases spanning the gap. This CDR3 has 15 amino acids. Per germline, CDR1 SQVTM and CDR2 ANQGSEA. The CDR3 DNA sequence: TGCAGCGCCGCAGCTTGGGTAGGGGGAAATGAAAAACTGTTTTTT. As protein: CSAAAWVGGNEKLFF.

This sequence joins TRBV7-9 and TRBJ1-5, with D unclear. CDR1 SEHNR and CDR2 FQNEAQ come from the germline V gene (reference sequence). This CDR3 has 15 amino acids. Trimming shortened V by 11 bases and J by 3 bases, and 20 bases separated the two germline ends. The CDR3 DNA is TGTGCCGCTACTCGGCCAGAGCGAATCAATCAGCCCCAGCATTTT. It is translated as CAATRPERINQPQHF.

The chain recombines TRBV7-2 with TRBJ2-2, with D maybe TRBD2 (5 bases). The CDR3 is 11 amino acids. The V and J ends lost 6 bases and 7 bases respectively, with 6 bases between them. The germline V gene has CDR1 SGHTA and CDR2 FQGNSA. CDR3 DNA sequence: TGTGCCAGCAGACGGGACGGGGAGCTGTTTTTT. It yields the protein CASRRDGELFF.